This T cell receptor beta chain originates from a study of blood T cell repertoires in COVID-19 (dated by TCRdb to the early 2020s). Context from the whole study: The collaborator samples originated in the United States, Italy and Spain and spanned the acute and convalescent phases of COVID-19. A de-identified subject ID, COVID-19 status, age in years and sex were almost always included in the sample metadata. Where HLA class I and class II types were available, the types were taken from metadata supplied by the sample provider, not from assay-based typing. The prospective study material was composed of cDNA or gDNA derived from T cells, B-cell-depleted T cells, or PBMCs. Samples came from the ongoing ImmuneRACE study (first 160 participants) plus 1,254 subjects from 6 global collaborators. Subjects who had been exposed to COVID-19, were actively infected with it, or had recovered from it provided the deeply sampled blood TCRbeta repertoires that made up the dataset. The repertoires were released in a freely available public database intended as a resource for research on the immune response to SARS-CoV-2.

About this clone itself: Its antigen is not yet known. No per-base quality is available; no much larger clone lies one base away.

Here is what the overall study found, with its caveats: Clinical and demographic metadata were provided uncurated, with the amount varying by source and participant.

The CDR3 runs 14 amino acids, cysteine and phenylalanine included. Kept here is only the CDR3 DNA, which spans 42 bases and is read in frame from base 1. At the junction V is shortened by 2 bases and J by 3 bases, with 14 bases in between. Based on the germline V gene (reference sequence), the CDR1 and CDR2 sequences are GTSNPN and SVGIG. TCRbeta CDR3 regions were amplified from genomic DNA by means of the immunoSEQ Assay, a bias-controlled multiplex PCR. Per the source publication's procedure: Nucleated cell counts per sample were estimated from amplification of reference gene primers within the assay. To quantify the absolute abundance of each unique TCRbeta CDR3 rearrangement, sequence reads were collapsed and filtered. Productive Simpson clonality was computed per sample as the square root of Simpson's diversity index over productive rearrangements. Drawn from immuneACCESS, this table holds only the in-frame rearrangements with V and J called that TCRdb kept. Clones are partly lost; checked studies trace under half to an unresolved V gene and leave the rest unexplained. From that table come the V and J calls and clone size; the DNA was used to work out D and trimming. In this sample the table shows roughly 57,000 clones, around nine tenths of which occur a single time. Approximately 2.8% of the sample lies in the top ten.

Collaborating institutions collected whole blood in K2EDTA tubes following their own protocols. For TCRbeta analysis, collaborator samples were shipped as frozen whole blood, as isolated PBMCs, or as DNA extracted from either sample type. The sequence joins TRBV30 to TRBJ2-7; TRBD2 is a weak D gene call, 5 bases matching. Sequenced material: peripheral blood. The source of this sequence is a human donor in a cohort sampled during active COVID-19. The DNA reads as follows: TGTGCCTGGAGTCTAGGAGGTTCTTTCTACGAGCAGTACTTC. Translated, this gives CAWSLGGSFYEQYF.